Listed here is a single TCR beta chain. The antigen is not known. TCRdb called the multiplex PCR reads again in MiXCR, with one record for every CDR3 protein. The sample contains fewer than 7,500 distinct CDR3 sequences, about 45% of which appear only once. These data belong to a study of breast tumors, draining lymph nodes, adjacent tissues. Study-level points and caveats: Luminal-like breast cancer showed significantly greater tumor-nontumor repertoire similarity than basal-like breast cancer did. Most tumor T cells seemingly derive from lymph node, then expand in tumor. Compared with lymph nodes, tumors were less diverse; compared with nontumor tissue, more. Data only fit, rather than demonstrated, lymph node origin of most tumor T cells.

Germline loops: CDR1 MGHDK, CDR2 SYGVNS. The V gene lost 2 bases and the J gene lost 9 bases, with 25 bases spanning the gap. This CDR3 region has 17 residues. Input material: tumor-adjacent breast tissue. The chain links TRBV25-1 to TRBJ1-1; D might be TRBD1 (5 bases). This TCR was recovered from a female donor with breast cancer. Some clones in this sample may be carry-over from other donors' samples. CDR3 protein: CASSEPELVQGRPKAFF. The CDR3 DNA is TGTGCCAGCAGTGAACCGGAGCTCGTTCAGGGCCGACCAAAAGCTTTCTTT. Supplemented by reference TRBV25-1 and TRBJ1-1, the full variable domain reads EADIYQTPRYLVIGTGKKITLECSQTMGHDKMYWYQQDPGMELHLIHYSYGVNSTEKGDLSSESTVSRIRTEHFPLTLESARPSHTSQYLCASSEPELVQGRPKAFFGQGTRLTVV.